These T cell receptor beta chains were read from a single sample in a study of CD8+ T cells in alopecia areata. Method: immunoSEQ multiplex PCR; TCRdb's copy keeps in-frame clones and lacks some. The sample records about 130,000 clones, about 60% being singletons. This specimen was CD4+ T cells sorted from blood, taken at week 0. These receptors came from a human donor with alopecia areata. Both conserved end residues are part of each CDR3. The order of the fields is D gene, J gene, V gene, clone size, CDR3 DNA, CDR3 protein. The D gene is left open where the match is weak. Clone sizes are given selectively: once, few, many, or a class where the clone is expanded.

>-|TRBJ2-6|TRBV29-1|-
TGCAGCGTTAGGGCAGGGGCTGGGGCCAACGTCCTGACTTTC
CSVRAGAGANVLTF
>-|TRBJ1-2|TRBV5-1|many
TGCGCCAGCAGCTCTGGAGGGGATGGCTACACCTTC
CASSSGGDGYTF
>-|TRBJ2-7|TRBV4-2|medium-sized
TGTGCCAGCAGCGAACCGGGACTCCAAGCACAGTACTTC
CASSEPGLQAQYF
>-|TRBJ2-3|TRBV10-1|-
TGCGCCAGCAGCCAAGGGGTCGCAGATACGCAGTATTTT
CASSQGVADTQYF
>-|TRBJ2-5|TRBV5-4|-
TGTGCCAGCAGCTCAACCAACAGGGAGTGGGAGACCCAGTACTTC
CASSSTNREWETQYF
>TRBD1|TRBJ2-1|TRBV19|few
TGTGCCAGTAGTCACATTGAGGGGACAGGGGATTGGAATGAGCAGTTCTTC
CASSHIEGTGDWNEQFF
>-|TRBJ2-7|TRBV30|once
TGTGCCCTGAGGCGGGGCCCATACGAGCAGTACTTC
CALRRGPYEQYF
>TRBD2|TRBJ2-1|TRBV19|many
TGTGCCAGTAGTTCCTTAGCGGGGGCCCTCAATGAGCAGTTCTTC
CASSSLAGALNEQFF
>TRBD2|TRBJ2-5|TRBV28|-
TGTGCCAGCAGTGCAAATAGCGGGGGATCGGAGACCCAGTACTTC
CASSANSGGSETQYF
>-|TRBJ2-5|TRBV25-1|-
TGTGCCAGCAGTCCATCAGAGACCCAGTACTTC
CASSPSETQYF
>-|TRBJ1-1|TRBV4-3|-
TGCGCCAGCAGCCAACTCACGACAGTTAACACTGAAGCTTTCTTT
CASSQLTTVNTEAFF
>TRBD1|TRBJ1-1|TRBV30|-
TGTGCCTGGAACCGACAGGGATCGGGGAACACTGAAGCTTTCTTT
CAWNRQGSGNTEAFF
>TRBD2|TRBJ2-1|TRBV7-2|-
TGTGCCAGCAAATACGGGCCTAGCGGGGAAGATGAGCAGTTCTTC
CASKYGPSGEDEQFF
>TRBD2|TRBJ2-3|TRBV4-1|few
TGCGCCAGCCAGCGGAGTTTGCTAGCGGGGGGGCGAGGTGCGCAGTATTTT
CASQRSLLAGGRGAQYF
>-|TRBJ2-2|TRBV2|-
TGTGCCAGCAGGGGGCGCTTGAACACCGGGGAGCTGTTTTTT
CASRGRLNTGELFF
>TRBD1|TRBJ2-2|TRBV30|few
TGTGCCTGGGGACCACAGGGGACGACCGGGGAGCTGTTTTTT
CAWGPQGTTGELFF
>-|TRBJ2-6|TRBV25-1|-
TGTGCCAGCAGTGATGTCGGGGATGGGGCCAACGTCCTGACTTTC
CASSDVGDGANVLTF
>-|TRBJ1-2|TRBV2|-
TGTGCCAGCAGGGACTCGGCTAACTATGGCTACACCTTC
CASRDSANYGYTF
>TRBD2|TRBJ2-4|TRBV4-1|few
TGCGCCAGCAGCCACCGAGCGGGGTTAGCCAAAAACATTCAGTACTTC
CASSHRAGLAKNIQYF
>-|TRBJ1-1|TRBV5-1|once
TGCGCCAGCAGCATCGGAGGGGTCCACCTTGGCACTGAAGCTTTCTTT
CASSIGGVHLGTEAFF
>-|TRBJ2-5|TRBV9|-
TGTGCCAGCAGCGCTTCCCAAGAGACCCAGTACTTC
CASSASQETQYF
>TRBD1|TRBJ2-7|TRBV7-2|-
TGTGCCAGCAGGACCAGGACAGGGTCTGCCTACGAGCAGTACTTC
CASRTRTGSAYEQYF
>-|TRBJ1-2|TRBV6-5|-
TGTGCCAGCAGTTACACGGCCGGGGGCGGCTACACCTTC
CASSYTAGGGYTF
>-|TRBJ1-4|TRBV7-2|-
TGTGCCAGCAGCTTACAGGACAGTTCTAATGAAAAACTGTTTTTT
CASSLQDSSNEKLFF
>TRBD2|TRBJ2-5|TRBV7-9|-
TGTGCCAGCAGCCTAGCGGGGTACGGCCAAGAGACCCAGTACTTC
CASSLAGYGQETQYF
>TRBD1|TRBJ2-2|TRBV5-1|-
TGCGCCAGCAGCTCTACAGGGGCCGGGGAGCTGTTTTTT
CASSSTGAGELFF
>TRBD1|TRBJ1-1|TRBV6-5|-
TGTGCCAGCAACGAGCAGGGGACAGGTGAAGCTTTCTTT
CASNEQGTGEAFF
>TRBD1|TRBJ1-1|TRBV7-2|-
TGTGCCAGCAGAGGACAGGGGGCCCCTGAAGCTTTCTTT
CASRGQGAPEAFF
>-|TRBJ1-1|TRBV15|-
TGTGCCACCAGCTCCCACGCGGGCTGGGTCACTGAAGCTTTCTTT
CATSSHAGWVTEAFF
>-|TRBJ2-7|TRBV7-2|-
TGTGCCAGCAGCTTAACGCGACAGGCACCCTACGAGCAGTACTTC
CASSLTRQAPYEQYF
>TRBD1|TRBJ1-5|TRBV18|once
TGTGCCAGCTCTATACAGGGGGCGCCGAGCAATCAGCCCCAGCATTTT
CASSIQGAPSNQPQHF
>-|TRBJ2-3|TRBV7-2|-
TGTGCCAGCAGCTCCAGACGGGGGGCAGGAGATACGCAGTATTTT
CASSSRRGAGDTQYF
>TRBD1|TRBJ2-1|TRBV7-2|medium-sized
TGTGCCAGCAGGACCCAGACAGGGGATGGTGAGCAGTTCTTC
CASRTQTGDGEQFF
>-|TRBJ1-5|TRBV7-2|-
TGTGCCAGCAGCTTAGCGACGGGGGCGGGTCAGCCCCAGCATTTT
CASSLATGAGQPQHF
>TRBD1|TRBJ1-3|TRBV30|-
TGTGCCTGGAGTGTATTGGGACAGGGAATTCGCTCTGGAAACACCATATATTTT
CAWSVLGQGIRSGNTIYF
>-|TRBJ2-5|TRBV20-1|-
TGCAGTGCCGTGCGGGAGACCCAGTACTTC
CSAVRETQYF
>TRBD2|TRBJ2-2|TRBV9|-
TGTGCCAGCAGCGAGATGGGCGGGGGGACCGGGGAGCTGTTTTTT
CASSEMGGGTGELFF
>TRBD1|TRBJ1-2|TRBV5-1|-
TGCGCCAGCAGCTTGGACCCTATCGACAGGGTTTATGGCTACACCTTC
CASSLDPIDRVYGYTF
>TRBD1|TRBJ1-2|TRBV7-2|-
TGTGCCAGCAGCATGCTCGGGACAGGCGTCTACACCTTC
CASSMLGTGVYTF
>TRBD2|TRBJ2-5|TRBV9|once
TGTGCCAGCAGCGTAGCGGTAGCGGGGGGCAGGGAGACCCAGTACTTC
CASSVAVAGGRETQYF
>-|TRBJ2-5|TRBV6-5|-
TGTGCCAGCAGTTACCAACGGGGGCATCTTCAAGAGACCCAGTACTTC
CASSYQRGHLQETQYF
>-|TRBJ2-5|TRBV11-2|few
TGTGCCAGCAGCTCAAATCGGGGGGCAGGAGAGACCCAGTACTTC
CASSSNRGAGETQYF
>-|TRBJ2-5|TRBV4-3|-
TGCGCCAGCAGCCAAGATCGTCGCCTAGCTGAGACCCAGTACTTC
CASSQDRRLAETQYF
>TRBD2|TRBJ2-2|TRBV6-5|-
TGTGCCAGCACCCTAGCGGGTCACACCGGGGAGCTGTTTTTT
CASTLAGHTGELFF
>-|TRBJ1-2|TRBV10-3|few
TGTGCCATCAGTGAGTCGAACGGACTTAACTATGGCTACACCTTC
CAISESNGLNYGYTF
>-|TRBJ1-5|TRBV12-5|few
TGTGCTAGTGGTTCCAAGGGGAGTCAGCCCCAGCATTTT
CASGSKGSQPQHF
>-|TRBJ2-7|TRBV6-5|-
TGTGCCAGCATTCGGGACGGCTCCTACGAGCAGTACTTC
CASIRDGSYEQYF
>-|TRBJ1-2|TRBV29-1|-
TGCAGCGTTGAAGACGGGGGCCCTATGGGCTACACCTTC
CSVEDGGPMGYTF
>-|TRBJ2-1|TRBV28|-
TGTGCCAGCAGTTTATCTTGGGCTACCTCTGACAATGAGCAGTTCTTC
CASSLSWATSDNEQFF
>-|TRBJ1-6|TRBV5-4|-
TGTGCCAGCAGTTACGAGCAGGGTCAGGGTTCACCCCTCCACTTT
CASSYEQGQGSPLHF
>-|TRBJ2-3|TRBV5-4|once
TGTGCCAGCAGCTTCAGGCTCCCGGATACGCAGTATTTT
CASSFRLPDTQYF
>TRBD1|TRBJ1-6|TRBV2|-
TGTGCCAGCAGTGGACAGGGAGGGAGGTCACCCCTCCACTTT
CASSGQGGRSPLHF
>-|TRBJ2-5|TRBV7-9|-
TGTGCCAGCAGCTTAGTTGAGACCCAGTACTTC
CASSLVETQYF
>TRBD2|TRBJ2-5|TRBV7-2|-
TGTGCCAGCAGCTTAGTTCCCCTAGCGGGGGGCCTGGAGACCCAGTACTTC
CASSLVPLAGGLETQYF
>TRBD2|TRBJ2-5|TRBV4-1|few
TGCGCCAGCAGCCAATTCTCCTCGCGGGGGGGGCGTGGAGAGACCCAGTACTTC
CASSQFSSRGGRGETQYF
>-|TRBJ1-1|TRBV7-2|-
TGTGCCAGCAGGACCCAGGGAAGTCGGACTGAAGCTTTCTTT
CASRTQGSRTEAFF